These T cell receptor beta chains were read from a single sample in a study of cytomegalovirus exposure and HLA in healthy donors. The table came from immunoSEQ multiplex PCR; TCRdb's copy has only in-frame clones and leaves some out. This sample carries fewer than 200,000 clones, about 71% of them seen once, and the ten largest clones take less than 1.5%. What was sequenced was PBMCs. Source of these receptors: a man in his fifties or sixties in good health and CMV-seronegative. CDR3s include the opening cysteine and the closing phenylalanine or tryptophan. The order of the fields is V gene, clone size, J gene, D gene, CDR3 protein, CDR3 DNA. The D gene is left open where the match is weak. Part of the rows lack a size; the others show once, few, many or a class for expanded clones.

TRBV5-5,-,TRBJ2-7,-,CASSLEGISSYEQYF,TGTGCCAGCAGCTTGGAGGGGATCTCCTCCTACGAGCAGTACTTC
TRBV4-3,-,TRBJ1-4,-,CASSQDSFGKLFF,TGCGCCAGCAGCCAAGATAGCTTCGGAAAACTGTTTTTT
TRBV6-6,-,TRBJ1-4,TRBD1,CASSRTDRGREKLFF,TGTGCCAGCAGTCGCACCGACAGGGGGCGAGAAAAACTGTTTTTT
TRBV25-1,once,TRBJ2-1,TRBD2,CASSPWTSGGRKNNEQFF,TGTGCCAGCAGTCCCTGGACGAGCGGGGGGCGAAAAAACAATGAGCAGTTCTTC
TRBV6-6,-,TRBJ1-5,-,CASIQGSNQPQHF,TGTGCCAGCATTCAGGGGTCCAATCAGCCCCAGCATTTT
TRBV28,few,TRBJ1-1,TRBD1,CASSFGAGGVRNTEAFF,TGTGCCAGCAGTTTTGGGGCAGGGGGAGTCAGGAACACTGAAGCTTTCTTT
TRBV7-9,-,TRBJ2-1,-,CASSPSRGYNEQFF,TGTGCTAGCAGCCCCTCAAGGGGCTACAATGAGCAGTTCTTC
TRBV28,-,TRBJ1-2,-,CASSLRQENYGYTF,TGTGCCAGCAGTCTGCGACAGGAGAACTATGGCTACACCTTC
TRBV11-2,once,TRBJ2-7,-,CASSLGQVAYEQYF,TGTGCCAGCAGCTTAGGACAGGTGGCCTACGAGCAGTACTTC
TRBV5-1,-,TRBJ1-1,TRBD1,CASSLLRQGATEAFF,TGCGCCAGCAGCCTTTTAAGACAGGGGGCAACTGAAGCTTTCTTT
TRBV19,-,TRBJ1-1,TRBD1,CASSIQGVTEAFF,TGTGCCAGTAGTATTCAGGGGGTCACTGAAGCTTTCTTT
TRBV5-1,few,TRBJ2-7,-,CASVRDINSYEQYF,TGCGCCAGCGTCCGGGACATAAACTCCTACGAGCAGTACTTC
TRBV5-4,-,TRBJ1-2,-,CASSLERGYGYTF,TGTGCCAGCAGCTTGGAGCGTGGGTATGGCTACACCTTC
TRBV11-2,-,TRBJ1-3,-,CASSIRTGNTIYF,TGTGCCAGCAGCATACGGACAGGAAACACCATATATTTT
TRBV18,-,TRBJ2-3,-,CASSPPWPRGTDTQYF,TGTGCCAGCTCACCACCATGGCCCCGGGGCACAGATACGCAGTATTTT
TRBV19,-,TRBJ1-4,TRBD1,CASTVDREDEKLFF,TGTGCCAGTACCGTGGACAGGGAGGATGAAAAACTGTTTTTT
TRBV29-1,few,TRBJ2-7,TRBD1,CSAETGTKGEQYF,TGCAGCGCTGAGACAGGGACCAAGGGGGAGCAGTACTTC
TRBV7-2,-,TRBJ2-1,-,CASSFQGVRNNEQFF,TGTGCCAGCAGCTTCCAAGGGGTACGAAACAATGAGCAGTTCTTC
TRBV6-5,-,TRBJ1-4,-,CASSVRVGAGLFF,TGTGCCAGCAGTGTCAGGGTAGGGGCTGGACTGTTTTTT
TRBV6-6,-,TRBJ2-6,TRBD1,CASGTGDSGANVLTF,TGTGCCAGCGGGACAGGGGACTCTGGGGCCAACGTCCTGACTTTC
TRBV10-3,few,TRBJ1-1,TRBD1,CAISSGTGNTEAFF,TGTGCCATCAGCTCCGGGACAGGGAACACTGAAGCTTTCTTT
TRBV5-1,-,TRBJ2-7,TRBD1,CASSFTPGQNSEQYF,TGCGCCAGCAGCTTTACCCCGGGACAGAACTCCGAGCAGTACTTC
TRBV6-5,-,TRBJ1-1,-,CASRKEGSEAFF,TGTGCCAGCCGGAAGGAGGGGAGTGAAGCTTTCTTT
TRBV5-1,-,TRBJ2-2,TRBD2,CASSPLAGGNTGELFF,TGCGCCAGCAGCCCGCTAGCGGGGGGGAACACCGGGGAGCTGTTTTTT
TRBV4-1,few,TRBJ2-7,TRBD2,CASSHPSGGKYEQYF,TGCGCCAGCAGCCACCCCTCGGGAGGGAAGTACGAGCAGTACTTC
TRBV19,once,TRBJ2-4,-,CASSLPLSAKNIQYF,TGTGCCAGTAGTCTCCCCCTGAGCGCCAAAAACATTCAGTACTTC
TRBV5-1,few,TRBJ1-6,-,CASSLTADKSPLHF,TGCGCCAGCAGCTTAACGGCCGACAAGTCACCCCTCCACTTT
TRBV5-1,few,TRBJ1-2,-,CASSSDPGANYGYTF,TGCGCCAGCAGCTCAGACCCAGGGGCTAACTATGGCTACACCTTC
TRBV5-1,-,TRBJ1-1,-,CASSTGTANTEAFF,TGCGCCAGCAGCACAGGGACGGCGAACACTGAAGCTTTCTTT
TRBV6-6,few,TRBJ1-2,TRBD1,CASSLPGQGAYGYTF,TGTGCCAGCAGCCTACCCGGACAGGGCGCCTATGGCTACACCTTC
TRBV7-2,-,TRBJ2-5,TRBD2,CASSFSGSLKRGGTGTQYF,TGTGCCAGCAGCTTTTCCGGTTCTCTCAAGCGGGGGGGAACGGGGACCCAGTACTTC
TRBV18,-,TRBJ1-1,TRBD1,CASSSGDRGSREAFF,TGTGCCAGCTCATCCGGGGACAGGGGTAGCAGGGAAGCTTTCTTT
TRBV23-1,-,TRBJ1-4,TRBD1,CASRMGQMNEKLFF,TGCGCCAGCAGGATGGGACAGATGAATGAAAAACTGTTTTTT
TRBV2,few,TRBJ1-1,-,CASSEERDTEAFF,TGTGCCAGCAGTGAAGAGCGGGACACTGAAGCTTTCTTT
TRBV25-1,once,TRBJ2-5,TRBD1,CASTELGTGNQETQYF,TGTGCCAGCACCGAATTGGGGACAGGGAACCAAGAGACCCAGTACTTC
TRBV5-1,-,TRBJ2-1,TRBD1,CASSSTGGRYNEQFF,TGCGCCAGCAGTTCTACAGGGGGGCGCTACAATGAGCAGTTCTTC
TRBV7-4,-,TRBJ2-2,TRBD1,CATHRGLYTGELFF,TGTGCCACTCACAGGGGGCTGTACACCGGGGAGCTGTTTTTT
TRBV6-6,-,TRBJ1-1,TRBD1,CASGNRGPDNTEAFF,TGTGCCAGCGGCAACAGGGGGCCGGATAACACTGAAGCTTTCTTT
TRBV19,few,TRBJ2-3,TRBD1,CASSMDRESTDTQYF,TGTGCCAGTAGTATGGACAGGGAAAGCACAGATACGCAGTATTTT
TRBV7-2,-,TRBJ1-5,-,CASSLVVNSNQPQHF,TGTGCCAGCAGCTTAGTAGTTAATAGCAATCAGCCCCAGCATTTT
TRBV9,-,TRBJ1-6,-,CASRFEDSYNSPLHF,TGTGCCAGCAGGTTTGAGGACTCCTATAATTCACCCCTCCACTTT
TRBV28,-,TRBJ1-5,TRBD1,CASNFLGTGGVWGNQPQHF,TGTGCCAGCAACTTTCTCGGGACAGGGGGCGTTTGGGGCAATCAGCCCCAGCATTTT
TRBV7-9,-,TRBJ2-7,-,CASSLDPGVEQYF,TGTGCCAGCAGCTTAGACCCGGGGGTGGAGCAGTACTTC
TRBV29-1,-,TRBJ2-1,-,CSACRLPAGNEQFF,TGCAGCGCCTGTCGACTCCCGGCGGGCAATGAGCAGTTCTTC
TRBV5-1,once,TRBJ2-5,-,CASSLVPGVGQETQYF,TGCGCCAGCAGCTTGGTTCCGGGGGTAGGGCAAGAGACCCAGTACTTC
TRBV7-2,-,TRBJ2-7,TRBD1,CASSLVGTGRWTYEQYF,TGTGCCAGCAGCTTAGTTGGGACAGGGAGATGGACCTACGAGCAGTACTTC
TRBV5-1,-,TRBJ1-5,TRBD1,CASSGGQEDNQPQHF,TGCGCCAGCAGCGGCGGACAGGAAGACAATCAGCCCCAGCATTTT
TRBV28,few,TRBJ1-6,-,CASSFSSHGPNSPLHF,TGTGCCAGCAGTTTCTCCTCTCATGGGCCTAATTCACCCCTCCACTTT
TRBV18,-,TRBJ2-7,TRBD1,CASSPRQGSSYEQYF,TGTGCCAGCTCACCCCGACAGGGGAGCTCCTACGAGCAGTACTTC
TRBV7-8,-,TRBJ1-1,-,CASSFSKSGGANTEAFF,TGTGCCAGCAGCTTTTCAAAATCCGGGGGGGCGAACACTGAAGCTTTCTTT
TRBV9,-,TRBJ2-7,TRBD2,CASSVGGRGLAYEQYF,TGTGCCAGCAGCGTAGGGGGGAGGGGCCTAGCCTACGAGCAGTACTTC
TRBV5-1,few,TRBJ1-2,TRBD1,CASSLWTGDGYTF,TGCGCCAGCAGCTTGTGGACAGGGGATGGCTACACCTTC
TRBV5-1,-,TRBJ2-3,TRBD2,CASTTRGGFSTDTQYF,TGCGCCAGCACCACCCGGGGGGGCTTTAGCACAGATACGCAGTATTTT
TRBV7-2,-,TRBJ1-4,TRBD1,CASSRFPQGAQANEKLFF,TGTGCCAGCAGCCGGTTCCCCCAGGGGGCGCAGGCTAATGAAAAACTGTTTTTT
TRBV4-2,few,TRBJ2-3,TRBD2,CASSPSIAGASTDTQYF,TGTGCCAGCAGCCCTTCAATAGCGGGGGCCAGCACAGATACGCAGTATTTT
TRBV7-8,-,TRBJ1-1,TRBD1,CASSSGGGNAEAFF,TGTGCCAGCAGCTCAGGGGGCGGGAACGCTGAAGCTTTCTTT
TRBV7-7,-,TRBJ2-2,TRBD1,CARGQGNTGELFF,TGTGCCAGGGGACAGGGGAACACCGGGGAGCTGTTTTTT
TRBV9,once,TRBJ1-1,-,CASSLREGREAEAFF,TGTGCCAGCAGCCTCCGTGAGGGGAGGGAAGCTGAAGCTTTCTTT
TRBV2,-,TRBJ1-5,-,CASRNRERQPQHF,TGTGCCAGCAGAAACAGGGAGAGACAGCCCCAGCATTTT
TRBV2,-,TRBJ2-7,-,CASSEDRASYEQYF,TGTGCCAGCAGTGAAGACAGGGCCTCCTACGAGCAGTACTTC